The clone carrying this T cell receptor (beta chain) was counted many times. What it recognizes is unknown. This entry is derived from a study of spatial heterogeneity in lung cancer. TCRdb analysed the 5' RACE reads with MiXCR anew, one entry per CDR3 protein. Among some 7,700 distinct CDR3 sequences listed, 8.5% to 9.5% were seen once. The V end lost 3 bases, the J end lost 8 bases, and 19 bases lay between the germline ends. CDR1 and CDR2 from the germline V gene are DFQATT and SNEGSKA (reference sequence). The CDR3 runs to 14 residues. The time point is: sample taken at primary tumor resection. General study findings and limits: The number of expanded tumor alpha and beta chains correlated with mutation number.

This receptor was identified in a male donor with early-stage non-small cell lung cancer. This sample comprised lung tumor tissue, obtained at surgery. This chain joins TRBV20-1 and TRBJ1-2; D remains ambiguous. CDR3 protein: CSASLAGPLWGYTF. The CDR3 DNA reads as TGCAGTGCTAGTCTAGCAGGACCGCTCTGGGGCTACACCTTC.